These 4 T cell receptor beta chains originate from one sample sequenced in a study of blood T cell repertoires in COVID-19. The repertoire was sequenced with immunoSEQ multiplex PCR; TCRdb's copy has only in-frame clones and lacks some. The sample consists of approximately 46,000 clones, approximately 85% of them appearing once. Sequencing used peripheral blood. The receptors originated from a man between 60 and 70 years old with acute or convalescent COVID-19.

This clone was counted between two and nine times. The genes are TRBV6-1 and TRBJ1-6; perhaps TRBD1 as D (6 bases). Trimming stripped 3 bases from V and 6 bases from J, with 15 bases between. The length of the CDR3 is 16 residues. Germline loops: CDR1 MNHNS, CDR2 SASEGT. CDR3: CASSERQGPTNSPLHF. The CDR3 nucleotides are TGTGCCAGCAGTGAGCGGCAGGGGCCCACTAATTCACCCCTCCACTTT.

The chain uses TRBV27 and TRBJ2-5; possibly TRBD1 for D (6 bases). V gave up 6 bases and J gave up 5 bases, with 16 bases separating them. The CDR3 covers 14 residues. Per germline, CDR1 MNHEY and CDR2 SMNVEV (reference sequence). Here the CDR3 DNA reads TGTGCCAGCAGCCCAGTAGCCAGGGGTGAGACCCAGTACTTC. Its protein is CASSPVARGETQYF.

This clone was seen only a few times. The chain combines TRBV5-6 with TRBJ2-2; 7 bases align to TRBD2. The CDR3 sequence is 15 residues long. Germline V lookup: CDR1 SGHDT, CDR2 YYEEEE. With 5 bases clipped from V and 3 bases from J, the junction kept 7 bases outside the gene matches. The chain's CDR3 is CASRFTSAYTGELFF. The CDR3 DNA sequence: TGTGCCAGCAGATTCACTAGCGCATACACCGGGGAGCTGTTTTTT. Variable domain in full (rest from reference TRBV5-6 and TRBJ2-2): DAGVTQSPTHLIKTRGQQVTLRCSPKSGHDTVSWYQQALGQGPQFIFQYYEEEERQRGNFPDRFSGHQFPNYSSELNVNALLLGDSALYLCASRFTSAYTGELFFGEGSRLTVL.

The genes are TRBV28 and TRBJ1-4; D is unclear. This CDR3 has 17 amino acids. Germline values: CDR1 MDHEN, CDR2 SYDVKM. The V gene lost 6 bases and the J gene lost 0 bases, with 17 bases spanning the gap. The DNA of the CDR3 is TGTGCCAGCAGCGCGGGTGTGAGGCGAACAACTAATGAAAAACTGTTTTTT. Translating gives CASSAGVRRTTNEKLFF.